This TCR beta chain was sequenced during a study of blood T cell repertoires in COVID-19. This clone came up many times. TCRdb's table, derived via immunoSEQ multiplex PCR, lists solely in-frame clones and lacks some. The table lists 45,000 to 55,000 clones, more than 65% of them singletons. Germline CDR1 reads KGHDR; CDR2 reads SFDVKD. This CDR3 spans 13 amino acids. V dropped 12 bases and J dropped 0 bases, with 12 bases sitting between them. The gene calls are TRBV24-1 and TRBJ2-3; TRBD2 is a possible D gene (5 bases). The sequence came from an older woman with acute or convalescent COVID-19. The sample was peripheral blood. CDR3: CASRDSSTDTQYF. Written as DNA, the CDR3 is TGTGCCTCCCGGGATTCTAGCACAGATACGCAGTATTTT.